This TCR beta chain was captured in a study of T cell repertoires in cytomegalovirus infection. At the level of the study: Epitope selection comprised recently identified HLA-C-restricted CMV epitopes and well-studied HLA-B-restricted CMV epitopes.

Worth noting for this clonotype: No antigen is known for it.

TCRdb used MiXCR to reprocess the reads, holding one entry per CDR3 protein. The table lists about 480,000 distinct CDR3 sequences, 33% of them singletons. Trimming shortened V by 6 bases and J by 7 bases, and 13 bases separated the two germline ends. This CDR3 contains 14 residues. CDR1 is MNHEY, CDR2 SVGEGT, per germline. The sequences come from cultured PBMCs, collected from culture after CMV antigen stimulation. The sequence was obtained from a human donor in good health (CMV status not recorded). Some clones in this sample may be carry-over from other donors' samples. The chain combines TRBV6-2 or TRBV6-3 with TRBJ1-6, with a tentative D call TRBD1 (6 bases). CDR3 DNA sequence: TGTGCCAGCAGACCCTCCGGGACAAATTCACCCCTCCACTTT. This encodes CASRPSGTNSPLHF.